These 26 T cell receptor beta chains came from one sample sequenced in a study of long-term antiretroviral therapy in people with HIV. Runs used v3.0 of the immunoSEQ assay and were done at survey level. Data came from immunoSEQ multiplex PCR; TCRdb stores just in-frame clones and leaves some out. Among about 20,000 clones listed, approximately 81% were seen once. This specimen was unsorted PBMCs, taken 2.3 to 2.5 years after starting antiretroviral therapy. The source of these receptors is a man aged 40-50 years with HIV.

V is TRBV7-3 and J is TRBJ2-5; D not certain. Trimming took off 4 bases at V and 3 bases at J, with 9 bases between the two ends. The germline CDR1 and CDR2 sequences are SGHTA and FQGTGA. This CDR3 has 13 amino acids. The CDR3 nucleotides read TGTGCCAGCAGCTCAGCCCAGGAAGAGACCCAGTACTTC. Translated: CASSSAQEETQYF.

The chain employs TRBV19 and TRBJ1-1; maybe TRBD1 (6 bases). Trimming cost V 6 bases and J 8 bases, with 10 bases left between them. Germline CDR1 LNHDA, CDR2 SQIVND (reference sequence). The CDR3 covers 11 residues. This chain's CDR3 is CASRGQREAFF. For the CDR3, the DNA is TGTGCCAGTAGGGGACAAAGGGAAGCTTTCTTT. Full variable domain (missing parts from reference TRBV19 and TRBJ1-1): DGGITQSPKYLFRKEGQNVTLSCEQNLNHDAMYWYRQDPGQGLRLIYYSQIVNDFQKGDIAEGYSVSREKKESFPLTVTSAQKNPTAFYLCASRGQREAFFGQGTRLTVV.

DNA of the CDR3: TGTGCCAGCAGCTGGGGGGACGGAGCCTATGGCTACACCTTC. It translates to CASSWGDGAYGYTF. V gene TRBV7-9 combines with J gene TRBJ1-2; the D gene is possibly TRBD1 (5 bases). There are 14 residues in the CDR3. V was shortened by 4 bases and J by 4 bases, with 13 bases between the two germline ends. CDR1 and CDR2 (germline): SEHNR, FQNEAQ (reference sequence).

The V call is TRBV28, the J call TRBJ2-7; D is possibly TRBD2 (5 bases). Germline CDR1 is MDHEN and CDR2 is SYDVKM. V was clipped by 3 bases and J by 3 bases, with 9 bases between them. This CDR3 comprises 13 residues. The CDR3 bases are TGTGCCAGCAGTTTGGACTCTAGCTACGAGCAGTACTTC. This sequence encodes CASSLDSSYEQYF.

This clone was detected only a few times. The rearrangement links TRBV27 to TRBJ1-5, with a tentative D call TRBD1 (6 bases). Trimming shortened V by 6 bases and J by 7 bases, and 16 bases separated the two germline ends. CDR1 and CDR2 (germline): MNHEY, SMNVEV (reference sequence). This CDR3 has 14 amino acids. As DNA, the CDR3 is TGTGCCAGCAGCGCACAGGGTCGCTGGCAGCCCCAGCATTTT. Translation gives CASSAQGRWQPQHF.

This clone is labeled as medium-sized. CDR3 nucleotides: TGTGCGCCGGGACTAGCGAACACCGGGGAGCTGTTTTTT. It specifies CAPGLANTGELFF. This chain links TRBV7-9 with TRBJ2-2; 8 nucleotides align to TRBD2. Germline values: CDR1 SEHNR, CDR2 FQNEAQ (reference sequence). The CDR3 is 13 amino acids.

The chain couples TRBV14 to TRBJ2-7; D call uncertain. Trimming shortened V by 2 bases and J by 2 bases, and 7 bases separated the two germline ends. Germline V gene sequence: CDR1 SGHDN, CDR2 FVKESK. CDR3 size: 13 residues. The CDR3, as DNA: TGTGCCAGCAGCCAATCCCCGACCTACGAGCAGTACTTC. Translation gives CASSQSPTYEQYF. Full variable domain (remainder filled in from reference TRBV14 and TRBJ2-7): EAGVTQFPSHSVIEKGQTVTLRCDPISGHDNLYWYRRVMGKEIKFLLHFVKESKQDESGMPNNRFLAERTGGTYSTLKVQPAELEDSGVYFCASSQSPTYEQYFGPGTRLTVT.

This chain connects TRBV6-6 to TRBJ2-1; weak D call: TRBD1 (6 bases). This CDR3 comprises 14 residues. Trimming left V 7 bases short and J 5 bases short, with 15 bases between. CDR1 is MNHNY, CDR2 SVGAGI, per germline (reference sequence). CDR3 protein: CASKIRDNDNEQFF. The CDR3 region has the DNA TGTGCCAGCAAGATCCGGGACAACGACAATGAGCAGTTCTTC.

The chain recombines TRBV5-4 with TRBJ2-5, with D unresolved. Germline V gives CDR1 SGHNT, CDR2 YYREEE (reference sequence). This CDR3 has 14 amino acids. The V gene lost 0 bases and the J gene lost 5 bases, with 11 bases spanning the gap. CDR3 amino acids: CASSLVDWAETQYF. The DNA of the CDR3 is TGTGCCAGCAGCTTGGTAGACTGGGCGGAGACCCAGTACTTC.

This chain's CDR3 is CATRVGTGYGYTF. The CDR3 region has the DNA TGTGCCACTCGGGTCGGGACAGGGTATGGCTACACCTTC. The V gene is TRBV10-3, the J gene TRBJ1-2; 9 bases fit TRBD1. The junction had 8 bases not matched to a gene; V was cut back by 10 bases and J by 5 bases. The CDR3 is 13 amino acids. Germline V gene data show CDR1 as ENHRY and CDR2 as SYGVKD.

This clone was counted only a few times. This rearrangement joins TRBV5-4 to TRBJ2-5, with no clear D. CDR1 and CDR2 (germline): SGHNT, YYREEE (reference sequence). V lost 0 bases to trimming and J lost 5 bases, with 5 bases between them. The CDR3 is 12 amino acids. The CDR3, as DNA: TGTGCCAGCAGCTTGGACCTGGAGACCCAGTACTTC. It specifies CASSLDLETQYF.

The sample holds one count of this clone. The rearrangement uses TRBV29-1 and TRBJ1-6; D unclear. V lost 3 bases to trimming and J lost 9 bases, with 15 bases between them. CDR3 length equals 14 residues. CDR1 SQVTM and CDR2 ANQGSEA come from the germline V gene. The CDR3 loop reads CSVDRPGKGSPLHF. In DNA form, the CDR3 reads TGCAGCGTTGATCGTCCAGGTAAGGGTTCACCCCTCCACTTT.

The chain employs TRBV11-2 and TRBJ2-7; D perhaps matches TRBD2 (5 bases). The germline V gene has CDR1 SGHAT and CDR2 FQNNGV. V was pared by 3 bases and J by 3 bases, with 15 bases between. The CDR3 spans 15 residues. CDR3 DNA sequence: TGTGCCAGCAGCTTGGTCGGGGTTGGGAACTACGAGCAGTACTTC. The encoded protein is CASSLVGVGNYEQYF.

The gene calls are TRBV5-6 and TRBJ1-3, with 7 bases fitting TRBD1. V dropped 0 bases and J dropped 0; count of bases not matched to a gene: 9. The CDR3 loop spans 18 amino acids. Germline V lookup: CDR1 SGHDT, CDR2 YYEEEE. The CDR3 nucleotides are TGTGCCAGCAGCTTGGGCGCAGGGGGTCTGTTCTCTGGAAACACCATATATTTT. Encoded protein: CASSLGAGGLFSGNTIYF.

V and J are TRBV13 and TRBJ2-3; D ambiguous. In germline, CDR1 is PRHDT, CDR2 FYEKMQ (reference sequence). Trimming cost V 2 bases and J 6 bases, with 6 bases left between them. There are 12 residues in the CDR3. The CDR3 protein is CASSLSRDTQYF. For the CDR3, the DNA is TGTGCCAGCAGCTTAAGTAGGGATACGCAGTATTTT. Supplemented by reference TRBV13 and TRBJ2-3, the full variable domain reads AAGVIQSPRHLIKEKRETATLKCYPIPRHDTVYWYQQGPGQDPQFLISFYEKMQSDKGSIPDRFSAQQFSDYHSELNMSSLELGDSALYFCASSLSRDTQYFGPGTRLTVL.

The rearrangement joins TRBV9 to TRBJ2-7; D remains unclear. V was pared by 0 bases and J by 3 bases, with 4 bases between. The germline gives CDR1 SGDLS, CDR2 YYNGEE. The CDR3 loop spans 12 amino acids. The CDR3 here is CASSVEDYEQYF. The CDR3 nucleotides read TGTGCCAGCAGCGTAGAGGACTACGAGCAGTACTTC.

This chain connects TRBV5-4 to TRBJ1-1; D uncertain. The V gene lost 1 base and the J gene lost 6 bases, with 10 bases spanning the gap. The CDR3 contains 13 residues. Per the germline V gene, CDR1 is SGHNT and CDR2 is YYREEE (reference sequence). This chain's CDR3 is CASSLWQAPEAFF. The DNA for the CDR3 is TGTGCCAGCAGCTTGTGGCAGGCCCCTGAAGCTTTCTTT.

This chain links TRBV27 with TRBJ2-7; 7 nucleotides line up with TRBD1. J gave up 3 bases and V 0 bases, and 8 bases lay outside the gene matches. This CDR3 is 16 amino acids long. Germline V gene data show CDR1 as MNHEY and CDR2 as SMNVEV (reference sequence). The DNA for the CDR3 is TGTGCCAGCAGTTTATCATTCCGACAGGGAGACTACGAGCAGTACTTC. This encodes CASSLSFRQGDYEQYF.

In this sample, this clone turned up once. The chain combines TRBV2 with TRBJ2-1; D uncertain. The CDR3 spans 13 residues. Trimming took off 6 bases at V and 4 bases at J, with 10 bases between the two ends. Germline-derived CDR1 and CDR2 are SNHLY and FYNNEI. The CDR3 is CASREIVYNEQFF. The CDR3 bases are TGTGCCAGCAGGGAGATTGTGTACAATGAGCAGTTCTTC.

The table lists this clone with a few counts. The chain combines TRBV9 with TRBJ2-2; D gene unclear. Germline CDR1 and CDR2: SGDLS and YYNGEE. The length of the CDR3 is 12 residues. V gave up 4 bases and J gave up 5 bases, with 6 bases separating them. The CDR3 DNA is TGTGCCAGCAGCCAAAGGACCGGGGAGCTGTTTTTT. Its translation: CASSQRTGELFF.

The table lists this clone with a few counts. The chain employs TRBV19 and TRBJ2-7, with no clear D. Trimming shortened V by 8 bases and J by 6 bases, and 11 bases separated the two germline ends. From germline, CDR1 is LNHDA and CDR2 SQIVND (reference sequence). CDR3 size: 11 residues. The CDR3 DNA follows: TGTGCCAGTTATAAAGCCGGCGAGCAGTACTTC. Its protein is CASYKAGEQYF.

The CDR3 spells CASSATEGSYNEQFF. The CDR3 DNA reads TGTGCCAGCAGCGCAACAGAGGGCTCCTACAATGAGCAGTTCTTC. V and J are TRBV7-3 and TRBJ2-1, with D perhaps matching TRBD2 (5 bases). Germline V gene sequence: CDR1 SGHTA, CDR2 FQGTGA. Between the trimmed V and J ends, which lost 5 bases and 0 bases, there was a span of 11 bases. There are 15 residues in the CDR3.

The CDR3 reads CASSPPTGLAGFVTYEQYF. The CDR3 DNA follows: TGCGCCAGCAGTCCCCCGACTGGACTAGCGGGATTTGTTACCTACGAGCAGTACTTC. The chain joins TRBV23-1 to TRBJ2-7, with TRBD2 identical over 12 bases. TRBV23-1 is designated an ORF whose function remains uncertain. There are 19 residues in the CDR3. With V trimmed by 4 bases and J by 2 bases, 15 bases remained unmatched.

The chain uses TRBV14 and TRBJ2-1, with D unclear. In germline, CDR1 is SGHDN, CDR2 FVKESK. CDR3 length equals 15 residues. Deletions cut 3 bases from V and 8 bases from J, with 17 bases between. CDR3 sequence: CASSHPTFGQDEQFF. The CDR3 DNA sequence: TGTGCCAGCAGCCACCCAACGTTTGGGCAGGATGAGCAGTTCTTC.

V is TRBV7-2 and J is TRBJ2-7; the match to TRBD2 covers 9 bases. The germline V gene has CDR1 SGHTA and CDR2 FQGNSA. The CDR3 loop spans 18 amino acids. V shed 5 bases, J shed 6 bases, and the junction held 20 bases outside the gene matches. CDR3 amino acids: CASSPIGSGSLVSTEQYF. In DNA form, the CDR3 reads TGTGCCAGCAGCCCTATAGGTAGCGGGAGCCTCGTGTCCACCGAGCAGTACTTC.

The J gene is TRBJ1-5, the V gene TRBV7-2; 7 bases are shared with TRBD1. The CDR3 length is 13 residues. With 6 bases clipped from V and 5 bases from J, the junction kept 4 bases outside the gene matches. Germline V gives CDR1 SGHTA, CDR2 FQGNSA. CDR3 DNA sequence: TGTGCCAGCAGGGACAGGAAGGATCAGCCCCAGCATTTT. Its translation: CASRDRKDQPQHF.